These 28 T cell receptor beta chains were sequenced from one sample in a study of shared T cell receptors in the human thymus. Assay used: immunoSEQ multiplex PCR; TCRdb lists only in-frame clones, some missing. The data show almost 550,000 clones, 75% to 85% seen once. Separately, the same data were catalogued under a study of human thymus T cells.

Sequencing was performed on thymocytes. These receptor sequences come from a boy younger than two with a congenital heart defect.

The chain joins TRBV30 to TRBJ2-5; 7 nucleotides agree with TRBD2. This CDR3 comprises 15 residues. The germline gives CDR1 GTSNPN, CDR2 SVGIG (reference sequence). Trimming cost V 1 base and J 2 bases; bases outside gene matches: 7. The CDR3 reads CAWSGEGGGQETQYF. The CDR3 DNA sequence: TGTGCCTGGAGTGGGGAGGGAGGAGGGCAAGAGACCCAGTACTTC.

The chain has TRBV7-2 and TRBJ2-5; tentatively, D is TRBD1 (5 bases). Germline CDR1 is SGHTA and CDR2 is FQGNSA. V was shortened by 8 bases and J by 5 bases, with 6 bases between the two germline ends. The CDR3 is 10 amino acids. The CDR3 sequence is CASPGETQYF. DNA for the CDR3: TGTGCCAGCCCAGGGGAGACCCAGTACTTC.

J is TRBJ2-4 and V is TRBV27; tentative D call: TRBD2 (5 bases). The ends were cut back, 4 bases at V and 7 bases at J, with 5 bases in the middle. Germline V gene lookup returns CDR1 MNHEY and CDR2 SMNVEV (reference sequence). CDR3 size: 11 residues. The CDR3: CASSSGNIQYF. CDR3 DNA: TGTGCCAGCAGTTCGGGGAACATTCAGTACTTC.

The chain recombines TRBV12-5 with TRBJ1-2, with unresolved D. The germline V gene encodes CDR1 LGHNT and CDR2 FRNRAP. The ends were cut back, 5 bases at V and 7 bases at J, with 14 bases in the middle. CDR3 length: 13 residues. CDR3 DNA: TGTGCTAGTGGTGCCTCCGGGTGGCGTGGCTACACCTTC. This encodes CASGASGWRGYTF.

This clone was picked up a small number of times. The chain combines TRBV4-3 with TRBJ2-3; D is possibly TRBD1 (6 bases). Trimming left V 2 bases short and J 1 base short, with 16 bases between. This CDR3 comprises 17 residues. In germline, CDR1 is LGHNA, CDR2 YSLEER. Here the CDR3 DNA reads TGCGCCAGCAGCCAACGCATCCGGGGACACCGCACAGATACGCAGTATTTT. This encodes CASSQRIRGHRTDTQYF.

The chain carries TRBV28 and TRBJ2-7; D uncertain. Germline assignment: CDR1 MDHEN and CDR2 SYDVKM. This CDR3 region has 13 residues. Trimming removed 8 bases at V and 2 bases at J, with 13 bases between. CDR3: CASQVPITYEQYF. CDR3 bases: TGTGCCAGCCAGGTCCCCATTACCTACGAGCAGTACTTC.

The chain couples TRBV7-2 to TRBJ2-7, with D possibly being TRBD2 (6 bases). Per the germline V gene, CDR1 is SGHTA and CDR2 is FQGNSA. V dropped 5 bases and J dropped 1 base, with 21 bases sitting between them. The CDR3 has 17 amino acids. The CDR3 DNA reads TGTGCCAGCAGCCATATGGATGGGCTAGCGCTATCCTACGAGCAGTACTTC. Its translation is CASSHMDGLALSYEQYF. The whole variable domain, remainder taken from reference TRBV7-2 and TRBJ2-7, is GAGVSQSPSNKVTEKGKDVELRCDPISGHTALYWYRQSLGQGLEFLIYFQGNSAPDKSGLPSDRFSAERTGGSVSTLTIQRTQQEDSAVYLCASSHMDGLALSYEQYFGPGTRLTVT.

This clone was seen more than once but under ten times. Here the CDR3 DNA reads TGTGCCAGCTCCCCGGGGGAGGGTTTGACCCAGTACTTC. Translating it yields CASSPGEGLTQYF. The rearrangement uses TRBV6-5 and TRBJ2-5; 7 nucleotides match TRBD2. Germline V gives CDR1 MNHEY, CDR2 SVGAGI. The J segment lost 7 bases and the V segment lost 8 bases, leaving 10 bases of the junction unmatched. CDR3 length: 13 residues.

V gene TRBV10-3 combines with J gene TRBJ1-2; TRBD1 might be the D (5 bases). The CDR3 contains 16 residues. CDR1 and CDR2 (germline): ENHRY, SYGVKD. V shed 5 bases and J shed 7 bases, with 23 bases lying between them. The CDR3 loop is CAISPAGWATSRGYTF. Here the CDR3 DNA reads TGTGCCATCAGTCCGGCAGGGTGGGCAACCTCGCGTGGCTACACCTTC.

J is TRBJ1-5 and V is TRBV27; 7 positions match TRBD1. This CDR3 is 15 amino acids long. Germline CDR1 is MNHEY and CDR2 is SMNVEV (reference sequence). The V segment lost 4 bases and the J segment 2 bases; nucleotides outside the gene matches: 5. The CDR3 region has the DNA TGTGCCAGCAGTTCCCTTGGACAGGGCAATCAGCCCCAGCATTTT. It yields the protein CASSSLGQGNQPQHF.

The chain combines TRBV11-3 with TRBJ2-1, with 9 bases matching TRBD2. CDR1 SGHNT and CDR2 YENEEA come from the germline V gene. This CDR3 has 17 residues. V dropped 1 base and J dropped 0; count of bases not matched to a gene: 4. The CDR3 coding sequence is TGTGCCAGCAGCTTAGGGACTAGCGCGCACTCCTACAATGAGCAGTTCTTC. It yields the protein CASSLGTSAHSYNEQFF.

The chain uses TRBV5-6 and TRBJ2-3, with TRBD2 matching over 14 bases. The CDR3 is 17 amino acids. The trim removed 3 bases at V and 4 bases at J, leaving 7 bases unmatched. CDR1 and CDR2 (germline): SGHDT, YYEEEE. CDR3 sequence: CASSYPGLAGVADTQYF. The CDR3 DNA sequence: TGTGCCAGCAGCTATCCGGGACTAGCGGGAGTGGCAGATACGCAGTATTTT.

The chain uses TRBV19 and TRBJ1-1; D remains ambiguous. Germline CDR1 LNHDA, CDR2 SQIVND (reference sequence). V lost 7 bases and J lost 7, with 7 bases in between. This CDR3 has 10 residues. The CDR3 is CASTGSEAFF. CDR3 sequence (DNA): TGTGCCAGTACGGGGAGTGAAGCTTTCTTT.

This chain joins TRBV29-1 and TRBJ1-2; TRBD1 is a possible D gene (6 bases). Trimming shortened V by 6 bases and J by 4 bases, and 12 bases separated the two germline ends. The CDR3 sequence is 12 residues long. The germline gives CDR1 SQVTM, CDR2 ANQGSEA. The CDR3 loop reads CSVGGRPYGYTF. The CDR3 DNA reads TGCAGCGTGGGGGGGCGCCCCTATGGCTACACCTTC.

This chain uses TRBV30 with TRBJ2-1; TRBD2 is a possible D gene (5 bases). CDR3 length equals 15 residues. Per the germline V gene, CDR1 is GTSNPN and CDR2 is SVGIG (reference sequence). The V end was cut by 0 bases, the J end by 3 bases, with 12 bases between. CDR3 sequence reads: CAWSVQGGLYNEQFF. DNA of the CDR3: TGTGCCTGGAGTGTACAAGGCGGGCTCTACAATGAGCAGTTCTTC.

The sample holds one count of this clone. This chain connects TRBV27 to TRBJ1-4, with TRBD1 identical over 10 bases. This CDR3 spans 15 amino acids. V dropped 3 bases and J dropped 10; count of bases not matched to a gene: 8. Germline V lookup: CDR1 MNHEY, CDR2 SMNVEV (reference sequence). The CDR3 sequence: CASSFSGTGAVKLFF. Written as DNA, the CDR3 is TGTGCCAGCAGTTTCTCCGGGACAGGGGCTGTAAAACTGTTTTTT.

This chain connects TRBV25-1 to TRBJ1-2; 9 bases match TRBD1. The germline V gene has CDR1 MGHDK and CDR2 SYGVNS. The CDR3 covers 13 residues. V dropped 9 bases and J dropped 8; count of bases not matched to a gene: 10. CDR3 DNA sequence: TGTGCCAGTTCGGGACAGGGTGGTGAGGGCTACACCTTC. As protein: CASSGQGGEGYTF.

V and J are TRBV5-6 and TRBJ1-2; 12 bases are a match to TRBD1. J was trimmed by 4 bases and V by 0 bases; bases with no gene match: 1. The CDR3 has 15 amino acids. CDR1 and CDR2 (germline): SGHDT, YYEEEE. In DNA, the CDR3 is TGTGCCAGCAGCTTGGGGGACAGGGGGCTCTATGGCTACACCTTC. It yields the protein CASSLGDRGLYGYTF.

Here the CDR3 DNA reads TGTGCCAGCAGCTCCGAATTAGCGGGGGAGGCAGATACGCAGTATTTT. The encoded protein is CASSSELAGEADTQYF. This rearrangement joins TRBV9 to TRBJ2-3; 9 bases agree with TRBD2. The CDR3 runs to 16 residues. CDR1 and CDR2 (germline): SGDLS, YYNGEE. The trim removed 4 bases at V and 4 bases at J, leaving 10 bases unmatched.

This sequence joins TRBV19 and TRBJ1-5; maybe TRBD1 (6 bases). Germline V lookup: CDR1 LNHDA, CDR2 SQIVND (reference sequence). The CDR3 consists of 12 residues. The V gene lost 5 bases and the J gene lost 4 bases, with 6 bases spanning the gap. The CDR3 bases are TGTGCCAGTAGTGGACAGAATCAGCCCCAGCATTTT. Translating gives CASSGQNQPQHF.

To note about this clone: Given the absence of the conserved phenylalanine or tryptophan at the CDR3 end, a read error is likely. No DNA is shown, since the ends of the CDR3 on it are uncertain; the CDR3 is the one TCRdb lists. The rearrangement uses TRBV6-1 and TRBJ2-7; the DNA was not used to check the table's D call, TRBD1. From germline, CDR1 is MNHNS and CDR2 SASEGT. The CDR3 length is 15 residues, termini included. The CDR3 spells CASSDYDGHPRAEWL.

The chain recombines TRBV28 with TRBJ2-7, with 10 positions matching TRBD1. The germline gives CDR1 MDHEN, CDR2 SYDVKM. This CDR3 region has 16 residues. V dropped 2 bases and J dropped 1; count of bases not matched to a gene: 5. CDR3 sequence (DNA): TGTGCCAGCAGTTTAAGGGGGGACAGGGGATCCTACGAGCAGTACTTC. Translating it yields CASSLRGDRGSYEQYF.

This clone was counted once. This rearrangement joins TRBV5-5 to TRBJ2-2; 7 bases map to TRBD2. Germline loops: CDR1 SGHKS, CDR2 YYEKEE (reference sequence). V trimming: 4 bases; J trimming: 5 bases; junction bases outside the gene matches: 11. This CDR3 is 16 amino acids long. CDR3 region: CASSKTSVLTTGELFF. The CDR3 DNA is TGTGCCAGCAGCAAAACTAGCGTCCTAACAACCGGGGAGCTGTTTTTT.

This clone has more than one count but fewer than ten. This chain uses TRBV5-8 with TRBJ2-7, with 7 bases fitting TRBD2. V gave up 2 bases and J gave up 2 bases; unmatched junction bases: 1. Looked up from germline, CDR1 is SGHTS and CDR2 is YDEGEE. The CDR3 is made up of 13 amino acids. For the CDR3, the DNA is TGTGCCAGCAGCTTTACTAGCGCCTACGAGCAGTACTTC. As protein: CASSFTSAYEQYF.

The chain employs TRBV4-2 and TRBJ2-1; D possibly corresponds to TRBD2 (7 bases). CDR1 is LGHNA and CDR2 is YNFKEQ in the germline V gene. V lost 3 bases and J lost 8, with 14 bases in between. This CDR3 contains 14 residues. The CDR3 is CASSQAPGGYEQFF. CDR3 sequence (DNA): TGTGCCAGCAGCCAGGCCCCGGGGGGCTATGAGCAGTTCTTC.

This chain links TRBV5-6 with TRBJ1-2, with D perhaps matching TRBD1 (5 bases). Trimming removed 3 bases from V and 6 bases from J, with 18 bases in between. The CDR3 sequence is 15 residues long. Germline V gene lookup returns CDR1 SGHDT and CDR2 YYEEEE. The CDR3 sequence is CASSSRNRDFNGYTF. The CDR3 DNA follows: TGTGCCAGCAGCTCGCGTAACCGGGACTTCAATGGCTACACCTTC.

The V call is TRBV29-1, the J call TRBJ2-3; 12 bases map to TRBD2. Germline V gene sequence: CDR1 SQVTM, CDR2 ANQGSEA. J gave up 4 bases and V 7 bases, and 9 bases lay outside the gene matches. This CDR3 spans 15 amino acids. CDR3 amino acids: CSGPTSGRYADTQYF. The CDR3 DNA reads TGCAGCGGACCGACTAGCGGGAGATACGCAGATACGCAGTATTTT.

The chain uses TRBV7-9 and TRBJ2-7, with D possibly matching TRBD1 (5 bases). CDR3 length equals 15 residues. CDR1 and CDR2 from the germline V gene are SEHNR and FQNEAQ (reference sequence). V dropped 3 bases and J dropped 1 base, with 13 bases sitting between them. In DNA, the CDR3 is TGTGCCAGCAGCTTCGTCTTGGGGCATTCCTACGAGCAGTACTTC. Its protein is CASSFVLGHSYEQYF.